This entry concerns a single TCR beta chain. This specimen belongs to a study of cytomegalovirus exposure and HLA in healthy donors. As for the study in general: An analysis done earlier identified roughly 120 million unique TCR beta sequences from 150 million to 200 million T cells.

Per the germline V gene, CDR1 is PRHDT and CDR2 is FYEKMQ (reference sequence). V lost 6 bases and J lost 4; bases outside the gene matches: 7. The CDR3 is made up of 14 amino acids. 60 Vbeta and 13 Jbeta primers were used in PCR. Generated by immunoSEQ multiplex PCR, the TCRdb table keeps only in-frame clones and is missing some. The table lists 95,000 to 110,000 clones, 10% of them singletons, with roughly 5% in the top ten. The sequenced sample was PBMCs. The TCR originated in a man in his forties in good health and CMV-seropositive. The rearrangement links TRBV13 to TRBJ1-1, with TRBD1 matching 8 bases. The CDR3 nucleotides read TGTGCCAGCAGTCCGACAGGGGACGGCACTGAAGCTTTCTTT. It translates to CASSPTGDGTEAFF.